The 10 T cell receptor beta chains given below trace back to one sample, sequenced in a study of shared clonotypes between healthy human individuals. TCRdb's copy holds only in-frame clones and misses some; the assay was immunoSEQ multiplex PCR. The sample includes some 2,100,000 clones, under 97% of them seen just once. Sample: naive CD4+ T cells sorted from blood. Indicated subset: CD45RA+ positively selected. Source of these receptors: a young man in good health.

On this clone itself: Other DNA sequences from this sample encode an identical CDR3 as well. The chain employs TRBV19 and TRBJ1-5; D is possibly TRBD1 (5 bases). The CDR3 is 14 amino acids. Germline V CDR1 and CDR2: LNHDA, SQIVND (reference sequence). V gave up 5 bases and J gave up 3 bases, with 11 bases separating them. The CDR3, as DNA: TGTGCCAGTAGTGTAACAGGTAACAATCAGCCCCAGCATTTT. Translation: CASSVTGNNQPQHF.

The rearrangement links TRBV7-2 to TRBJ1-3; a weak D match, TRBD1 (5 bases). Germline V gene data show CDR1 as SGHTA and CDR2 as FQGNSA. Trimming pared 4 bases from V and 0 bases from J, leaving 13 bases between. The CDR3 loop spans 16 amino acids. CDR3 sequence: CASSSTGGYSGNTIYF. CDR3 nucleotide sequence: TGTGCCAGCAGCTCGACCGGGGGTTACTCTGGAAACACCATATATTTT.

V and J are TRBV2 and TRBJ1-1; D unclear. The CDR3 is 13 amino acids. Germline-derived CDR1 and CDR2 are SNHLY and FYNNEI. This CDR3 is CVKGNGPATEAFF. DNA of the CDR3: TGTGTCAAAGGGAACGGGCCTGCCACTGAAGCTTTCTTT.

The chain recombines TRBV9 with TRBJ2-7, with TRBD2 identical over 11 bases. CDR1 and CDR2 (germline): SGDLS, YYNGEE. This CDR3 has 16 amino acids. V lost 5 bases, J lost 3 bases, and 10 bases stayed unmatched. For the CDR3, the DNA is TGTGCCAGCAGTCCCACTAGCGGGAGAATTTTCTACGAGCAGTACTTC. This translates into CASSPTSGRIFYEQYF.

The CDR3, as DNA: TGTGCCACCGAGACCGGGACAGGGTTTCAGCCCCAGCATTTT. Its translation: CATETGTGFQPQHF. This sequence joins TRBV6-1 and TRBJ1-5, with 9 bases lining up with TRBD1. The V segment lost 10 bases and the J segment 6 bases; nucleotides outside the gene matches: 10. Germline CDR1 and CDR2: MNHNS and SASEGT. CDR3 size: 14 residues.

The chain has TRBV28 and TRBJ1-1, with D possibly TRBD1 on 6 matching bases. The V end lost 8 bases, the J end lost 5 bases, and 12 bases lay between the germline ends. The CDR3 extends over 12 amino acids. Germline CDR1 is MDHEN and CDR2 is SYDVKM. The CDR3 region is CASGIGQTEAFF. The CDR3 nucleotides read TGTGCCAGCGGGATCGGACAGACTGAAGCTTTCTTT. Drawing the rest from reference TRBV28 and TRBJ1-1, the complete variable domain is DVKVTQSSRYLVKRTGEKVFLECVQDMDHENMFWYRQDPGLGLRLIYFSYDVKMKEKGDIPEGYSVSREKKERFSLILESASTNQTSMYLCASGIGQTEAFFGQGTRLTVV.

The genes are TRBV19 and TRBJ2-2; TRBD2 aligns across 8 bases. The CDR3 spans 15 residues. V lost 5 bases and J lost 1; bases outside the gene matches: 3. The germline V gene has CDR1 LNHDA and CDR2 SQIVND (reference sequence). The CDR3 DNA reads as TGTGCCAGTAGTCGTAGCGGGGTGAACACCGGGGAGCTGTTTTTT. This encodes CASSRSGVNTGELFF.

About this clone itself: Other DNA sequences in this specimen translate into the identical CDR3. This chain links TRBV4-1 with TRBJ2-1, with D perhaps being TRBD1 or TRBD2 (5 bases each). Between the trimmed V and J ends, which lost 1 base and 0 bases, there was a span of 10 bases. Germline CDR1 and CDR2: MGHRA and YSYEKL. The CDR3 covers 16 residues. In DNA form, the CDR3 reads TGCGCCAGCAGCCAAGCCGGGACGAGCTCCTACAATGAGCAGTTCTTC. This gives the protein CASSQAGTSSYNEQFF.

The chain couples TRBV5-1 to TRBJ2-5; D may match TRBD1 or TRBD2 (5 bases each). The CDR3 consists of 15 residues. CDR1 is SGHRS and CDR2 is YFSETQ in the germline V gene. Trimming cost V 1 base and J 5 bases, with 15 bases left between them. DNA of the CDR3: TGCGCCAGCAGCTTGAGGGACCCGGCAAAGGAGACCCAGTACTTC. Translated, it gives CASSLRDPAKETQYF. Looking up the rest from reference TRBV5-1 and TRBJ2-5 gives the full variable domain: KAGVTQTPRYLIKTRGQQVTLSCSPISGHRSVSWYQQTPGQGLQFLFEYFSETQRNKGNFPGRFSGRQFSNSRSEMNVSTLELGDSALYLCASSLRDPAKETQYFGPGTRLLVL.

The chain combines TRBV6-5 with TRBJ2-7; TRBD1 matches 9 bases. Germline CDR1 MNHEY, CDR2 SVGAGI. With 5 bases clipped from V and 5 bases from J, the junction kept 7 bases outside the gene matches. The CDR3 consists of 14 residues. CDR3 amino acids: CASSRGTGPNEQYF. Here the CDR3 DNA reads TGTGCCAGCAGTCGAGGGACAGGGCCCAACGAGCAGTACTTC.